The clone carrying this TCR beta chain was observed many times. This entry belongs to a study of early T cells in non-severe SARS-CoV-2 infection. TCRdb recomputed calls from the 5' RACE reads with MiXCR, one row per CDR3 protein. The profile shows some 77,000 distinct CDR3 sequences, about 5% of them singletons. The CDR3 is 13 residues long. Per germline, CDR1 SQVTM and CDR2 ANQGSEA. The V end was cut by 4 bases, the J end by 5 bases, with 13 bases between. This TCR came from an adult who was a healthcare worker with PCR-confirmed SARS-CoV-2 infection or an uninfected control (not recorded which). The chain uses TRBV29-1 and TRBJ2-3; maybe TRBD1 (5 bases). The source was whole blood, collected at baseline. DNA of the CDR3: TGCAGCGTTGTCGGCAGGGTGGAAGATACGCAGTATTTT. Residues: CSVVGRVEDTQYF.